Presented here are 16 T cell receptor beta chains from one specimen sequenced in a study of T cells in Graves' hyperthyroidism and ophthalmopathy. RNA transcripts yielded amplified TCR beta CDR3 regions. First-round RT-PCR with HTBI primers amplified the TCR CDR3 region. TCRdb reprocessed the multiplex PCR reads with MiXCR, giving one entry per CDR3 protein. Among almost 600,000 distinct CDR3 sequences listed, 46% were seen once. The source material was peripheral blood or thyroid tissue (not recorded which). The receptor source for this set is a woman between 18 and 30 years old with Graves' hyperthyroidism.

This clonotype was recorded many times. The chain uses TRBV15 and TRBJ2-2; D is ambiguous. This CDR3 contains 15 residues. V lost 0 bases to trimming and J lost 3 bases, with 8 bases between them. Germline-derived CDR1 and CDR2 are LNHNV and YYDKDF (reference sequence). The CDR3 loop is CATSRDLADTGELFF. The CDR3 DNA reads as TGTGCCACCAGCAGAGATCTGGCGGACACCGGGGAGCTGTTTTTT.

This clonotype was observed many times. This sequence joins TRBV20-1 and TRBJ1-1; D gene ambiguous. The CDR3 has 12 amino acids. Trimming removed 4 bases from V and 11 bases from J, with 17 bases in between. Germline V CDR1 and CDR2: DFQATT, SNEGSKA (reference sequence). In DNA, the CDR3 is TGCAGTGCTACTCCTCGGACGGGAAGTGCTTTCTTT. Translating gives CSATPRTGSAFF.

This clonotype was observed once. This chain connects TRBV24-1 to TRBJ1-1, with 7 bases identical to TRBD1. The V and J ends lost 6 bases and 11 bases, in that order; junction bases with no gene match: 11. This CDR3 has 13 amino acids. In germline, CDR1 is KGHDR, CDR2 SFDVKD. CDR3 DNA sequence: TGTGCCACCAGTCGACAGGGTTGGGCTGGCGCTTTCTTT. Encoded protein: CATSRQGWAGAFF.

The rearrangement links TRBV24-1 to TRBJ2-5, with D perhaps TRBD2 (5 bases). The length of the CDR3 is 14 residues. V gave up 2 bases and J gave up 2 bases, with 8 bases separating them. Germline V lookup: CDR1 KGHDR, CDR2 SFDVKD. The CDR3 loop is CATSDSWTQETQYF. The CDR3 coding sequence is TGTGCCACCAGTGATTCATGGACTCAAGAGACCCAGTACTTC.

J is TRBJ1-1 and V is TRBV10-3, with D possibly TRBD1 on 6 matching bases. V shed 6 bases and J shed 2 bases, with 13 bases lying between them. This CDR3 comprises 14 residues. Germline CDR1 and CDR2: ENHRY and SYGVKD. CDR3: CAISAVGTNTEAFF. The CDR3 bases are TGTGCCATCAGCGCCGTCGGGACAAACACTGAAGCTTTCTTT.

At least ten counts were recorded for this clonotype. One base away lies a much larger clone, so this may be a sequencing read error. V is TRBV29-1 and J is TRBJ2-7, with 10 bases fitting TRBD2. This CDR3 has 13 residues. After removal of 6 bases from V and 3 bases from J, the junction contained 5 bases not matched to a gene. From germline, CDR1 is SQVTM and CDR2 ANQGSEA. Here the CDR3 DNA reads TGCAGCGTAGGGGCTAGCGGGAGCTACGAGCAGTACTTC. It codes for CSVGASGSYEQYF.

This clonotype was picked up many times. The chain has TRBV9 and TRBJ1-6; tentatively, D is TRBD1 (5 bases). V lost 1 base and J 10 bases, leaving 9 bases between the germline ends. CDR3 length equals 13 residues. The germline CDR1 and CDR2 sequences are SGDLS and YYNGEE. In DNA form, the CDR3 reads TGTGCCAGCAGCGTATCCAGGGAATCACCCCTCCACTTT. This sequence encodes CASSVSRESPLHF. Based on the CDR3 plus reference TRBV9 and TRBJ1-6, the full variable domain is DSGVTQTPKHLITATGQRVTLRCSPRSGDLSVYWYQQSLDQGLQFLIQYYNGEERAKGNILERFSAQQFPDLHSELNLSSLELGDSALYFCASSVSRESPLHFGNGTRLTVT.

Ten or more counts support this clonotype. The chain has TRBV7-8 and TRBJ2-2, with D maybe TRBD2 (6 bases). CDR1 is SGHVS, CDR2 FQNEAQ, per germline. Trimming removed 0 bases from V and 1 base from J, with 9 bases in between. The CDR3 covers 16 residues. CDR3 nucleotide sequence: TGTGCCAGCAGCTTAGCCCGGGGAGGGAACACCGGGGAGCTGTTTTTT. Its translation is CASSLARGGNTGELFF.

This chain joins TRBV20-1 and TRBJ2-7; 11 bases agree with TRBD2. Germline-derived CDR1 and CDR2 are DFQATT and SNEGSKA (reference sequence). The CDR3 is 16 residues long. Trimming removed 1 base from V and 2 bases from J; junction bases left unmatched: 7. CDR3 nucleotide sequence: TGCAGTGCTAGAGGGCCGGGGACTAGCGGAACCTACGAGCAGTACTTC. Encoded protein: CSARGPGTSGTYEQYF.

This clonotype was seen a few times. V usage is TRBV2 and J usage is TRBJ1-6; D might be TRBD1 (5 bases). CDR1 is SNHLY and CDR2 is FYNNEI in the germline V gene. Trimming stripped 3 bases from V and 13 bases from J, with 13 bases between. CDR3 length equals 13 residues. In DNA form, the CDR3 reads TGTGCCAGCAGTGAGACAGAGAATCAGCCCCTCCACTTT. It encodes CASSETENQPLHF.

The CDR3 is CSAPEEGYGYTF. The DNA for the CDR3 is TGCAGTGCTCCCGAGGAGGGCTATGGCTACACCTTC. V gene TRBV20-1 combines with J gene TRBJ1-2; no clear D gene. This CDR3 has 12 residues. The ends were cut back, 5 bases at V and 4 bases at J, with 11 bases in the middle. Germline CDR1 and CDR2: DFQATT and SNEGSKA (reference sequence).

About this clonotype itself: A junction end diverges from the germline sequence, so it may reflect a read error. This sequence joins TRBV12-3 or TRBV12-4 and TRBJ1-2, with 9 bases identical to TRBD1. The CDR3 contains 14 residues. The CDR3 region has the DNA TGTGCTAGCAGTCTGACAGGGGGAAATTATGGCCACACCTTC. This codes for CASSLTGGNYGHTF.

V usage is TRBV7-3 and J usage is TRBJ2-7, with D tentatively TRBD2 (5 bases). Germline CDR1 and CDR2: SGHTA and FQGTGA. V lost 2 bases and J lost 4, with 15 bases in between. The CDR3 is 15 amino acids. The CDR3 DNA sequence: TGTGCCAGCAGCTTAGACGGAGCGGAACTATACGAGCAGTACTTC. Its protein is CASSLDGAELYEQYF.

Many counts were recorded for this clonotype. The junction shows a germline mismatch at one end, possibly a read error. The chain joins TRBV7-7 to TRBJ2-7; D not resolved. Germline V gene sequence: CDR1 SSHAT, CDR2 FNYEAQ (reference sequence). The length of the CDR3 is 14 residues. Written as DNA, the CDR3 is TGTGCTAGCAGCTCCATTAATATATTCCACGAGCAGTACTTC. Translating it yields CASSSINIFHEQYF.

The rearrangement links TRBV30 to TRBJ2-6; possibly TRBD1 for D (6 bases). V dropped 0 bases and J dropped 4 bases, with 7 bases sitting between them. The germline CDR1 and CDR2 sequences are GTSNPN and SVGIG (reference sequence). CDR3 length equals 14 residues. This CDR3 is CAWSVGTGANVLTF. CDR3 in DNA: TGTGCCTGGAGTGTCGGGACAGGGGCCAACGTCCTGACTTTC. The complete variable domain, with remaining parts taken from reference TRBV30 and TRBJ2-6, reads SQTIHQWPATLVQPVGSPLSLECTVEGTSNPNLYWYRQAAGRGLQLLFYSVGIGQISSEVPQNLSASRPQDRQFILSSKKLLLSDSGFYLCAWSVGTGANVLTFGAGSRLTVL.

This clonotype was seen more than once but under ten times. The chain joins TRBV3-1 to TRBJ2-2, with 9 bases that match TRBD2. J was trimmed by 6 bases and V by 1 base; bases with no gene match: 0. This CDR3 has 14 amino acids. The germline CDR1 and CDR2 sequences are LGHDT and YNNKEL (reference sequence). The CDR3 nucleotides are TGTGCCAGCAGCCAAGTAGCGGGAGCCGGGGAGCTGTTTTTT. This translates into CASSQVAGAGELFF.